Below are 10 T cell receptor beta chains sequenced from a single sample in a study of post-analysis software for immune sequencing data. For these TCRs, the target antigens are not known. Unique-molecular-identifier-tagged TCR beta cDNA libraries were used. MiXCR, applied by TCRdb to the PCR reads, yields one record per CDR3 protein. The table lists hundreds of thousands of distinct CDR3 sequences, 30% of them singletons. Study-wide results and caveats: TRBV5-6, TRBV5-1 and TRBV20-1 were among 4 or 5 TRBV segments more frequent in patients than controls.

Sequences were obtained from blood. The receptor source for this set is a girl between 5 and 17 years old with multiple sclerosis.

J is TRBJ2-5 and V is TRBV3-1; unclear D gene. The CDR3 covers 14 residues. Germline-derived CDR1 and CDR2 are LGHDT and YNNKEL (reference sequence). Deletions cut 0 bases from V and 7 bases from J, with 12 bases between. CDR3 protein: CASSQDWRPGTQYF. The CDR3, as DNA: TGTGCCAGCAGCCAAGATTGGCGCCCCGGGACCCAGTACTTC.

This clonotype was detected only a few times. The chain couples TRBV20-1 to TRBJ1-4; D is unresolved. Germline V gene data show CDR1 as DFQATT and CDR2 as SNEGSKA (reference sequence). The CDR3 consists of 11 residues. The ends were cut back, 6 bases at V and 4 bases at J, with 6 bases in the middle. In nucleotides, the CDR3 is TGCAGTGCCATTAATAATGAAAAACTGTTTTTT. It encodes CSAINNEKLFF.

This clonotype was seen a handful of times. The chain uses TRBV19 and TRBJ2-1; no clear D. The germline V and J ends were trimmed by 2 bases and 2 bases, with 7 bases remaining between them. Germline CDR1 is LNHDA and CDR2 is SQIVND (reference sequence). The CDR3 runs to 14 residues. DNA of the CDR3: TGTGCCAGTAGTATAATAGGAGCCTACAATGAGCAGTTCTTC. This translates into CASSIIGAYNEQFF.

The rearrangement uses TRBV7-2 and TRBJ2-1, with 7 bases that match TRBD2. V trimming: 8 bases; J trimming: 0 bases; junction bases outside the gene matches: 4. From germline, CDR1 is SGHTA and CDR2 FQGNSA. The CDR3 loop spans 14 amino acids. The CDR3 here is CASGGESSYNEQFF. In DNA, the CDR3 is TGTGCCAGCGGGGGGGAAAGCTCCTACAATGAGCAGTTCTTC.

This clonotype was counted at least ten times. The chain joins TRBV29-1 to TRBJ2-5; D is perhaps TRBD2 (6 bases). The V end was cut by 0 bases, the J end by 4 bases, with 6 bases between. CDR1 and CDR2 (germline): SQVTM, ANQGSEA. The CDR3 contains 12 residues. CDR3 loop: CSVEELAETQYF. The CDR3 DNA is TGCAGCGTTGAAGAACTAGCAGAGACCCAGTACTTC.

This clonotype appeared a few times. The CDR3 reads CASSITGTAIGHGYTF. Written as DNA, the CDR3 is TGTGCCAGTAGTATCACCGGGACAGCTATAGGGCATGGCTACACCTTC. This sequence joins TRBV19 and TRBJ1-2; TRBD1 agrees at 7 bases. CDR1 is LNHDA and CDR2 is SQIVND in the germline V gene (reference sequence). V shed 3 bases, J shed 6 bases, and the junction held 13 bases outside the gene matches. The CDR3 is 16 amino acids.

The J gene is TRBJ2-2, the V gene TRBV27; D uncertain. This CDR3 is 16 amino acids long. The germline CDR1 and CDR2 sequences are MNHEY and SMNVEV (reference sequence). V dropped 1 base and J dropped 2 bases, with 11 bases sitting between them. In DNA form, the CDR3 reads TGTGCCAGCAGTTTATGGGCCGATCAAAACACCGGGGAGCTGTTTTTT. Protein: CASSLWADQNTGELFF.

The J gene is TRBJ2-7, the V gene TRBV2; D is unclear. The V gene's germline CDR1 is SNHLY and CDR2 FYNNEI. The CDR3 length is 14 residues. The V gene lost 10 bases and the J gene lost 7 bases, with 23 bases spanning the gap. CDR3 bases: TGTGCCATCCACGACCGCCTAAAGAGGTGGGAGCAGTACTTC. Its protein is CAIHDRLKRWEQYF.

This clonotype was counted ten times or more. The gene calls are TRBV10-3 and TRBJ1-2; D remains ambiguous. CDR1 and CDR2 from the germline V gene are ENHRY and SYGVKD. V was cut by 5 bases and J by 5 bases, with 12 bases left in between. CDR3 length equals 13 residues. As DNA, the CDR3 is TGTGCCATCAGTCCCGTGGGGTCGTATGGCTACACCTTC. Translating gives CAISPVGSYGYTF.

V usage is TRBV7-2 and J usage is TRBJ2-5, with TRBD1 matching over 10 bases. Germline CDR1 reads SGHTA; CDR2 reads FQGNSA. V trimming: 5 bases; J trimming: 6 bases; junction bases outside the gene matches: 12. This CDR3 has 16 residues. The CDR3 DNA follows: TGTGCCAGCAGCGGAACCGGGACAGGGGTCCGAAAGACCCAGTACTTC. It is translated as CASSGTGTGVRKTQYF. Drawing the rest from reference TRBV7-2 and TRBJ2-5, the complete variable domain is GAGVSQSPSNKVTEKGKDVELRCDPISGHTALYWYRQSLGQGLEFLIYFQGNSAPDKSGLPSDRFSAERTGGSVSTLTIQRTQQEDSAVYLCASSGTGTGVRKTQYFGPGTRLLVL.